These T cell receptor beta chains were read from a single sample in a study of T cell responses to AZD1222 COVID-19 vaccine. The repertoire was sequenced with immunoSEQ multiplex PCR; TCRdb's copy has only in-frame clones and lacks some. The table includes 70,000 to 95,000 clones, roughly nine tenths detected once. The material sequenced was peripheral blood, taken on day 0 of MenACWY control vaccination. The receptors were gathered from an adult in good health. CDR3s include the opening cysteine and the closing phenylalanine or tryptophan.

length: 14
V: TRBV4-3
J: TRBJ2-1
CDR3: CASSQDVPYNEQFF

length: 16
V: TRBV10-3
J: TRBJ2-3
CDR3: CAIRDPVGQGGDTQYF

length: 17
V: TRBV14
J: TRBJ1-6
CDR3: CASSRRLSSQGESPLHF

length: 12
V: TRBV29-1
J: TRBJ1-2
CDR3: CSVEGSDYGYTF

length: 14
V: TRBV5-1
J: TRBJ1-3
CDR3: CASSEDGSGNTIYF

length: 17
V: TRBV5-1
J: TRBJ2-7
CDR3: CASSLGTLGLVGYEQYF

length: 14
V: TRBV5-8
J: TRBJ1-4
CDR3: CASRRGPGNEKLFF

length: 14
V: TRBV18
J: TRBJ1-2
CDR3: CASSPGVVGYGYTF

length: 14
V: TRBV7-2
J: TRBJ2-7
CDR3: CASSPSGAISEQYF

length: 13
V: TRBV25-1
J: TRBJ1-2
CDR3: CASSDYRGLGYTF

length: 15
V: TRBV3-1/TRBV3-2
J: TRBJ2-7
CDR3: CASSRTGARSYEQYF

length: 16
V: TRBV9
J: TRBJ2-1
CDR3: CASSVGWQSGSSEQFF

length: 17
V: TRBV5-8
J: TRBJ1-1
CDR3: CASSHVTGWAMNTEAFF

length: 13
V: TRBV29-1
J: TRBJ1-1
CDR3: CSGTRDGNTEAFF

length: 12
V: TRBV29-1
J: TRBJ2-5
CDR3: CSGVQGTKTQYF

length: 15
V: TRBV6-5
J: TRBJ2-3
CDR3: CASMRTSGRTDTQYF

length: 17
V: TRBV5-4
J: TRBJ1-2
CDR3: CASSSSPTGANLYGYTF

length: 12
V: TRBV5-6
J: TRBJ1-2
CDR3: CASSSGAYGYTF

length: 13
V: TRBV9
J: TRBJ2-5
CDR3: CASSVGGPETQYF

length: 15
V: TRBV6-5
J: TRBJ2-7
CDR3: CASKSPGTGTYEQYF

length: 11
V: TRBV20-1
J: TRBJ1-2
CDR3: CSVKNSGGYTF

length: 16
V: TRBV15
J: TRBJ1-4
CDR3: CATSRGDRASNEKLFF

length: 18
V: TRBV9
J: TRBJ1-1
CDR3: CASSGDRGLTGGSAEAFF

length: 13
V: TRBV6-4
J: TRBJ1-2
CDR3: CASSERQGRGYTF

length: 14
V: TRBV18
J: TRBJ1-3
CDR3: CASSPRGSGNTIYF

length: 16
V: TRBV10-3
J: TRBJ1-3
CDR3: CAISPGQIAPGNTIYF

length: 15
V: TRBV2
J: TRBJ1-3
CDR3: CASSPGRSSGNTIYF

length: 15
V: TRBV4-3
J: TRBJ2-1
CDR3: CASSQERGWGNEQFF

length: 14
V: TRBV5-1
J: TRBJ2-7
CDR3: CASSVDGRQYEQYF

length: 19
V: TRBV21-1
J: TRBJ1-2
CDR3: CASSNDVPGQGWRGYGYTF

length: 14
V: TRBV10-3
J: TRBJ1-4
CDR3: CAISPQGAAGKLFF

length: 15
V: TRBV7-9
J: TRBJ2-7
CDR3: CASSLVRRGVYEQYF

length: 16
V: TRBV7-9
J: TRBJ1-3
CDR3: CASSYPGQGSSNTIYF

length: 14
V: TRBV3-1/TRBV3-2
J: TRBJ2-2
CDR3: CASRTGEPTGELFF

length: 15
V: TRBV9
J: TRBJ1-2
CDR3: CASSGGGTARYGYTF

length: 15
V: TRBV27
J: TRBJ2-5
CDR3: CASSISPLGRETQYF

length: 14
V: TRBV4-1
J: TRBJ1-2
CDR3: CASSQVIGPDGYTF

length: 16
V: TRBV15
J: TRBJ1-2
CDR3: CATSSGTDGANYGYTF